A single sample gave rise to the 7 T cell receptor beta chains below, sequenced in a study of T cells after yellow fever vaccination. In TCRdb, the 5' RACE reads were re-called with MiXCR into one record per CDR3 protein. Of hundreds of thousands of distinct CDR3 sequences in the sample, around an eighth are singletons; the top ten hold about 16%. The material sequenced was PBMCs, taken on the day of the yellow fever booster vaccination. These receptors originate from a man younger than 45 who received the YFV17D yellow fever vaccine.

This clonotype showed up just a few times. J is TRBJ2-7 and V is TRBV12-3 or TRBV12-4; 8 bases are shared with TRBD1. The CDR3 is 14 residues long. J was trimmed by 1 base and V by 5 bases; bases with no gene match: 4. Written as DNA, the CDR3 is TGTGCCAGCAGTCAGGGACAGGATTCCTACGAGCAGTACTTC. It translates to CASSQGQDSYEQYF.

The chain combines TRBV9 with TRBJ2-3; D call uncertain. Germline V gives CDR1 SGDLS, CDR2 YYNGEE. V was trimmed by 6 bases and J by 0 bases, leaving 14 bases between them. There are 15 residues in the CDR3. The CDR3 protein is CASTSFTSSTDTQYF. For the CDR3, the DNA is TGTGCCAGCACCTCCTTCACCTCTAGCACAGATACGCAGTATTTT.

The J gene is TRBJ1-4, the V gene TRBV6-5; D is ambiguous. There are 15 residues in the CDR3. V was cut by 2 bases and J by 2 bases, with 9 bases left in between. Per germline, CDR1 MNHEY and CDR2 SVGAGI. CDR3 in amino acids: CASSYTGDTNEKLFF. The CDR3 coding sequence is TGTGCCAGCAGTTACACGGGAGACACTAATGAAAAACTGTTTTTT.

This clonotype came up a few times. This chain connects TRBV11-2 to TRBJ2-2; D not certain. This CDR3 is 14 amino acids long. Germline-derived CDR1 and CDR2 are SGHAT and FQNNGV. Trimming took off 5 bases at V and 3 bases at J, with 10 bases between the two ends. The CDR3 region is CASSPIKDTGELFF. CDR3 in DNA: TGTGCCAGCAGCCCCATAAAGGACACCGGGGAGCTGTTTTTT.

The genes are TRBV18 and TRBJ2-7; D is unresolved. V was trimmed by 2 bases and J by 12 bases, leaving 20 bases between them. Germline V lookup: CDR1 KGHSH, CDR2 LQKENI. The CDR3 runs to 14 residues. DNA of the CDR3: TGTGCCAGCTCACCAGAGACACGGGTCGAGCGTAGGTACTTC. The encoded protein is CASSPETRVERRYF.

This clonotype has only a few counts. This chain joins TRBV5-1 and TRBJ2-3; D is possibly TRBD2 (6 bases). Per germline, CDR1 SGHRS and CDR2 YFSETQ. The germline V and J ends were trimmed by 1 base and 4 bases, with 13 bases remaining between them. The CDR3 totals 15 residues. The CDR3 region is CASSLMLPGADTQYF. The CDR3 region has the DNA TGCGCCAGCAGCTTGATGCTCCCGGGGGCAGATACGCAGTATTTT.

The J gene is TRBJ2-7, the V gene TRBV10-3; D is perhaps TRBD2 (7 bases). V lost 11 bases and J lost 1, with 21 bases in between. This CDR3 spans 15 amino acids. Per the germline V gene, CDR1 is ENHRY and CDR2 is SYGVKD. DNA of the CDR3: TGTGCCTCACGAGGGTCAGCGGGGACATCCTACGAGCAGTACTTC. Protein sequence: CASRGSAGTSYEQYF.